Each of the 31 T cell receptor beta chains below was sequenced from the same sample in a study of sequential checkpoint blockade in melanoma. Clones were sequenced by immunoSEQ multiplex PCR, and TCRdb holds only the in-frame ones, with some missing. The table includes 20,000 or so clones, 73% detected once. Treatment indicated: randomized to nivolumab then ipilimumab (arm A) or the reverse (arm B). Source: CD8+ T cells sorted from blood (inferred from file names), taken from a patient given nivolumab and ipilimumab in sequence. All receptors derive from a human donor with melanoma.

This chain links TRBV19 with TRBJ1-4; D call uncertain. This CDR3 contains 13 residues. CDR1 is LNHDA and CDR2 is SQIVND in the germline V gene (reference sequence). Trimming removed 1 base at V and 5 bases at J, with 5 bases between. CDR3 DNA: TGTGCCAGTAGTATAGCGGGGAATGAAAAACTGTTTTTT. It translates to CASSIAGNEKLFF.

This chain connects TRBV6-4 to TRBJ2-1; 12 bases line up with TRBD2. The CDR3 has 16 residues. The junction had 6 bases not matched to a gene; V was cut back by 0 bases and J by 9 bases. The germline V gene has CDR1 MRHNA and CDR2 SNTAGT. CDR3 sequence: CASSDSSSGRASEQFF. CDR3 in DNA: TGTGCCAGCAGTGACTCCTCTAGCGGGAGGGCCAGTGAGCAGTTCTTC.

Only a few counts were recorded for this clone. The chain has TRBV28 and TRBJ2-7; TRBD1 agrees at 10 bases. The CDR3 is 17 residues long. Germline V lookup: CDR1 MDHEN, CDR2 SYDVKM. V dropped 5 bases and J dropped 4; count of bases not matched to a gene: 14. The CDR3 DNA reads TGTGCCAGCAGTCGAGCCGAGAGGACAGGGGGTTTGTACGAGCAGTACTTC. Protein product: CASSRAERTGGLYEQYF.

The V gene is TRBV9, the J gene TRBJ1-6; D gene uncertain. The germline V and J ends were trimmed by 0 bases and 5 bases, with 9 bases remaining between them. Germline V gene data show CDR1 as SGDLS and CDR2 as YYNGEE. This CDR3 comprises 15 residues. DNA for the CDR3: TGTGCCAGCAGCGTAGCTATCACCGATAATTCACCCCTCCACTTT. Translated: CASSVAITDNSPLHF.

The V gene is TRBV5-6, the J gene TRBJ2-2; maybe TRBD2 (6 bases). Trimming shortened V by 0 bases and J by 6 bases, and 15 bases separated the two germline ends. Germline values: CDR1 SGHDT, CDR2 YYEEEE. The CDR3 spans 16 residues. The CDR3 region is CASSLGAAQRAGELFF. CDR3 bases: TGTGCCAGCAGCTTGGGGGCAGCCCAGCGGGCCGGGGAGCTGTTTTTT. The variable domain in full, with the rest retrieved from reference TRBV5-6 and TRBJ2-2, is DAGVTQSPTHLIKTRGQQVTLRCSPKSGHDTVSWYQQALGQGPQFIFQYYEEEERQRGNFPDRFSGHQFPNYSSELNVNALLLGDSALYLCASSLGAAQRAGELFFGEGSRLTVL.

This sequence joins TRBV11-2 and TRBJ2-1, with 11 nucleotides matching TRBD2. J gave up 7 bases and V 3 bases, and 2 bases lay outside the gene matches. CDR3 size: 14 residues. Germline CDR1 and CDR2: SGHAT and FQNNGV. The CDR3 is CASSFTSGGNEQFF. CDR3 DNA sequence: TGTGCCAGCAGCTTCACTAGCGGGGGTAATGAGCAGTTCTTC. Combining the CDR3 with reference TRBV11-2 and TRBJ2-1 gives the whole variable domain EAGVAQSPRYKIIEKRQSVAFWCNPISGHATLYWYQQILGQGPKLLIQFQNNGVVDDSQLPKDRFSAERLKGVDSTLKIQPAKLEDSAVYLCASSFTSGGNEQFFGPGTRLTVL.

This clone turned up a few times. CDR3 loop: CASSSRSSSYNEQFF. In DNA form, the CDR3 reads TGTGCCAGCAGCTCTAGAAGCAGCTCCTACAATGAGCAGTTCTTC. V is TRBV13 and J is TRBJ2-1, with unresolved D. This CDR3 has 15 amino acids. Germline CDR1 is PRHDT and CDR2 is FYEKMQ (reference sequence). V was clipped by 4 bases and J by 0 bases, with 10 bases between them.

The V and J genes are TRBV7-2 and TRBJ2-7; D ambiguous. V lost 5 bases, J lost 0 bases, and 11 bases lay in between. The CDR3 loop spans 14 amino acids. Germline CDR1 and CDR2: SGHTA and FQGNSA. As DNA, the CDR3 is TGTGCCAGCAGCCCCTTGACATACTCCTACGAGCAGTACTTC. Its translation is CASSPLTYSYEQYF. The full variable domain, in which reference TRBV7-2 and TRBJ2-7 provide the parts outside the CDR3, is GAGVSQSPSNKVTEKGKDVELRCDPISGHTALYWYRQSLGQGLEFLIYFQGNSAPDKSGLPSDRFSAERTGGSVSTLTIQRTQQEDSAVYLCASSPLTYSYEQYFGPGTRLTVT.

The chain combines TRBV7-8 with TRBJ2-2; no definite D call. With 5 bases removed from V and 4 bases from J, the gap between germline ends came to 5 bases. Germline CDR1 is SGHVS and CDR2 is FQNEAQ. The CDR3 is made up of 12 amino acids. CDR3 nucleotide sequence: TGTGCCAGCAGCCCCGGCACCGGGGAGCTGTTTTTT. Residues: CASSPGTGELFF.

This clone was seen only a few times. This rearrangement joins TRBV11-2 to TRBJ2-7; 7 nucleotides align to TRBD1. CDR3 length equals 14 residues. Germline CDR1 SGHAT, CDR2 FQNNGV. V lost 5 bases to trimming and J lost 7 bases; unmatched junction nucleotides: 11. In nucleotides, the CDR3 is TGTGCCAGCAGCCACGTGTGGGGACAGCGGGAGCAGTACTTC. Residues: CASSHVWGQREQYF.

This clone was seen a few times. The V and J genes are TRBV2 and TRBJ1-2; D is possibly TRBD1 (5 bases). The germline V gene has CDR1 SNHLY and CDR2 FYNNEI. V lost 4 bases and J 8 bases, leaving 11 bases between the germline ends. The CDR3 has 12 amino acids. The CDR3 sequence is CASSVGDSGYTF. CDR3 bases: TGTGCCAGCAGTGTGGGGGACTCAGGCTACACCTTC. The full variable domain, in which reference TRBV2 and TRBJ1-2 provide the parts outside the CDR3, is EPEVTQTPSHQVTQMGQEVILRCVPISNHLYFYWYRQILGQKVEFLVSFYNNEISEKSEIFDDQFSVERPDGSNFTLKIRSTKLEDSAMYFCASSVGDSGYTFGSGTRLTVV.

This clone has just one count. This rearrangement joins TRBV4-1 to TRBJ2-7, with 7 bases lining up with TRBD1. The CDR3 spans 15 residues. The J segment lost 3 bases and the V segment lost 0 bases, leaving 5 bases of the junction unmatched. From germline, CDR1 is MGHRA and CDR2 YSYEKL. CDR3 in amino acids: CASSQDRGTDYEQYF. The CDR3 nucleotides are TGCGCCAGCAGCCAAGATAGGGGGACAGACTACGAGCAGTACTTC.

J is TRBJ1-6 and V is TRBV11-1; D gene uncertain. Trimming took 5 bases from V and 5 from J, leaving 10 bases between them. Germline CDR1 is SGHAT and CDR2 is FQDESV (reference sequence). The CDR3 covers 14 residues. The CDR3 here is CASSRSGNNSPLHF. The CDR3 DNA follows: TGTGCCAGCAGCCGGTCAGGAAATAATTCACCCCTCCACTTT.

The chain combines TRBV14 with TRBJ1-2; D gene uncertain. The V gene lost 4 bases and the J gene lost 7 bases, with 10 bases spanning the gap. From germline, CDR1 is SGHDN and CDR2 FVKESK. The CDR3 contains 12 residues. For the CDR3, the DNA is TGTGCCAGCAGCCCGGGTATTGGTGGCTACACCTTC. Protein: CASSPGIGGYTF.

This clone was seen a few times. The J gene is TRBJ1-1, the V gene TRBV4-1; 7 positions agree with TRBD1. This CDR3 has 14 amino acids. CDR1 is MGHRA, CDR2 YSYEKL, per germline. The V and J ends lost 6 bases and 3 bases, in that order; junction bases with no gene match: 7. The CDR3 here is CASREQGTDTEAFF. The CDR3 nucleotides are TGCGCCAGCAGGGAACAGGGGACAGACACTGAAGCTTTCTTT.

This clone was detected a few times. V gene TRBV7-9 combines with J gene TRBJ2-7; the D gene is possibly TRBD2 (6 bases). V shed 1 base and J shed 7 bases, with 11 bases lying between them. Germline V gene data show CDR1 as SEHNR and CDR2 as FQNEAQ (reference sequence). The CDR3 totals 13 residues. CDR3 nucleotide sequence: TGTGCCAGCAGCTTAGGGGACTCTAGAGAGCAGTACTTC. Protein sequence: CASSLGDSREQYF.

V and J are TRBV5-6 and TRBJ2-1; 12 bases match TRBD2. The CDR3 is made up of 18 amino acids. CDR1 and CDR2 from the germline V gene are SGHDT and YYEEEE. The V segment lost 3 bases and the J segment 6 bases; nucleotides outside the gene matches: 13. CDR3: CASSWWGARLAGANEQFF. CDR3 in DNA: TGTGCCAGCAGCTGGTGGGGGGCCAGACTAGCGGGAGCCAATGAGCAGTTCTTC.

V and J are TRBV5-4 and TRBJ2-7, with 10 bases lining up with TRBD2. Germline V gene lookup returns CDR1 SGHNT and CDR2 YYREEE (reference sequence). The V and J ends lost 2 bases and 2 bases, in that order; junction bases with no gene match: 7. The CDR3 runs 16 residues. CDR3 sequence reads: CASSFLAGVAAYEQYF. The CDR3 DNA reads TGTGCCAGCAGCTTCCTAGCGGGAGTGGCAGCCTACGAGCAGTACTTC.

This sequence joins TRBV4-1 and TRBJ1-2; the D is unclear. V was cut by 1 base and J by 7 bases, with 13 bases left in between. The germline V gene encodes CDR1 MGHRA and CDR2 YSYEKL. CDR3 size: 14 residues. CDR3 loop: CASSQGHGLSGYTF. Here the CDR3 DNA reads TGCGCCAGCAGCCAAGGTCATGGGCTTAGTGGCTACACCTTC.

The rearrangement uses TRBV10-3 and TRBJ2-2, with D possibly being TRBD1 (5 bases). Germline CDR1 and CDR2: ENHRY and SYGVKD. Trimming shortened V by 2 bases and J by 7 bases, and 14 bases separated the two germline ends. The CDR3 runs 15 residues. The CDR3 nucleotides read TGTGCCATCAGTGAGGGGTCCAGGGATGGCGGGGAGCTGTTTTTT. Translation: CAISEGSRDGGELFF.

CDR3 DNA sequence: TGTGCCAGCAGCTACCCCCCAGAGGGACTCTCCACCGGGGAGCTGTTTTTT. Protein sequence: CASSYPPEGLSTGELFF. The rearrangement joins TRBV7-2 to TRBJ2-2; the D gene is possibly TRBD2 (6 bases). CDR3 length: 17 amino acids. Germline loops: CDR1 SGHTA, CDR2 FQGNSA. Trimming shortened V by 4 bases and J by 4 bases, and 19 bases separated the two germline ends. Supplemented by reference TRBV7-2 and TRBJ2-2, the full variable domain reads GAGVSQSPSNKVTEKGKDVELRCDPISGHTALYWYRQSLGQGLEFLIYFQGNSAPDKSGLPSDRFSAERTGGSVSTLTIQRTQQEDSAVYLCASSYPPEGLSTGELFFGEGSRLTVL.

The rearrangement uses TRBV7-9 and TRBJ2-7; 14 nucleotides match TRBD2. This CDR3 spans 16 amino acids. Trimming cost V 1 base and J 5 bases; bases outside gene matches: 4. Germline values: CDR1 SEHNR, CDR2 FQNEAQ (reference sequence). CDR3 nucleotides: TGTGCCAGCAGCTTAGTAGGACTAGCGGGAGGCCACGAGCAGTACTTC. Amino acid sequence: CASSLVGLAGGHEQYF.

The gene calls are TRBV5-6 and TRBJ2-2, with 11 positions matching TRBD2. The germline V gene encodes CDR1 SGHDT and CDR2 YYEEEE. The CDR3 is 16 residues long. V trimming: 1 base; J trimming: 4 bases; junction bases outside the gene matches: 3. The CDR3 loop reads CASSLRLAGFTGELFF. For the CDR3, the DNA is TGTGCCAGCAGCTTGAGACTAGCGGGATTCACCGGGGAGCTGTTTTTT. Looking up the rest from reference TRBV5-6 and TRBJ2-2 gives the full variable domain: DAGVTQSPTHLIKTRGQQVTLRCSPKSGHDTVSWYQQALGQGPQFIFQYYEEEERQRGNFPDRFSGHQFPNYSSELNVNALLLGDSALYLCASSLRLAGFTGELFFGEGSRLTVL.

CDR3 DNA: TGTGCCAGCAAACTAGCGGGAGAATACTACAATGAGCAGTTCTTC. Encoded protein: CASKLAGEYYNEQFF. The chain links TRBV28 to TRBJ2-1; TRBD2 aligns across 11 bases. Germline loops: CDR1 MDHEN, CDR2 SYDVKM. The V gene end was trimmed by 7 bases and the J gene end by 3 bases; junction bases not matched to a gene: 5. This CDR3 contains 15 residues.

The table lists this clone with a count of one. V gene TRBV27 combines with J gene TRBJ2-1; D not resolved. The V gene's germline CDR1 is MNHEY and CDR2 SMNVEV (reference sequence). CDR3 length equals 16 residues. Trimming took 2 bases from V and 0 from J, leaving 11 bases between them. CDR3 coding DNA: TGTGCCAGCAGTTTAAGTTGGTTGGCCTCCTACAATGAGCAGTTCTTC. Translated: CASSLSWLASYNEQFF.

The count of this clone is one. J is TRBJ1-5 and V is TRBV4-3; possibly TRBD1 for D (5 bases). V was pared by 0 bases and J by 3 bases, with 12 bases between. Germline lookup yields CDR1 LGHNA and CDR2 YSLEER. This CDR3 spans 16 amino acids. In DNA form, the CDR3 reads TGCGCCAGCAGCCAAGATCATCGGGGGAACAATCAGCCCCAGCATTTT. As protein: CASSQDHRGNNQPQHF.

V usage is TRBV28 and J usage is TRBJ1-1; D possibly corresponds to TRBD1 (5 bases). This CDR3 contains 13 residues. Germline CDR1 is MDHEN and CDR2 is SYDVKM. Between the trimmed V and J ends, which lost 5 bases and 3 bases, there was a span of 10 bases. Here the CDR3 DNA reads TGTGCCAGCAGTGGGGGGATATACACTGAAGCTTTCTTT. The encoded protein is CASSGGIYTEAFF.

The chain joins TRBV27 to TRBJ2-5; 7 bases agree with TRBD2. The germline V gene has CDR1 MNHEY and CDR2 SMNVEV (reference sequence). The CDR3 runs to 15 residues. J gave up 5 bases and V 4 bases, and 10 bases lay outside the gene matches. The CDR3 sequence is CASSSLTSFMETQYF. CDR3 coding DNA: TGTGCCAGCAGTTCGCTGACTAGCTTCATGGAGACCCAGTACTTC.

The chain has TRBV30 and TRBJ2-5; D remains unclear. The J call may not be correct, given that the DNA end is closer to TRBJ2-7. In germline, CDR1 is GTSNPN, CDR2 SVGIG (reference sequence). This CDR3 is built from 11 residues. Written as DNA, the CDR3 is TGTGCCTGGAGTGATTCCTACGAGCAGTACTTC. Its protein product is CAWSDSYEQYF.

The sample holds a few counts of this clone. As the CDR3 is not closed by the conserved phenylalanine or tryptophan, this likely results from a read error. The limits of the CDR3 on the DNA are not certain, so only TCRdb's listed CDR3 is given. This chain uses TRBV4-3 with TRBJ1-2. CDR1 and CDR2 (germline): LGHNA, YSLEER. The CDR3 is 13 residues long, counting both termini. Here the CDR3 reads CASSQLPGRGGTL.

The chain employs TRBV2 and TRBJ1-1; D uncertain. The CDR3 is 16 residues long. V was shortened by 6 bases and J by 2 bases, with 19 bases between the two germline ends. Germline V gene sequence: CDR1 SNHLY, CDR2 FYNNEI. The CDR3 DNA is TGTGCCAGCAGCTCCCCAGGCGCCTCCTTAAACACTGAAGCTTTCTTT. Amino acids: CASSSPGASLNTEAFF. Together with reference TRBV2 and TRBJ1-1, the CDR3 gives the full variable domain: EPEVTQTPSHQVTQMGQEVILRCVPISNHLYFYWYRQILGQKVEFLVSFYNNEISEKSEIFDDQFSVERPDGSNFTLKIRSTKLEDSAMYFCASSSPGASLNTEAFFGQGTRLTVV.